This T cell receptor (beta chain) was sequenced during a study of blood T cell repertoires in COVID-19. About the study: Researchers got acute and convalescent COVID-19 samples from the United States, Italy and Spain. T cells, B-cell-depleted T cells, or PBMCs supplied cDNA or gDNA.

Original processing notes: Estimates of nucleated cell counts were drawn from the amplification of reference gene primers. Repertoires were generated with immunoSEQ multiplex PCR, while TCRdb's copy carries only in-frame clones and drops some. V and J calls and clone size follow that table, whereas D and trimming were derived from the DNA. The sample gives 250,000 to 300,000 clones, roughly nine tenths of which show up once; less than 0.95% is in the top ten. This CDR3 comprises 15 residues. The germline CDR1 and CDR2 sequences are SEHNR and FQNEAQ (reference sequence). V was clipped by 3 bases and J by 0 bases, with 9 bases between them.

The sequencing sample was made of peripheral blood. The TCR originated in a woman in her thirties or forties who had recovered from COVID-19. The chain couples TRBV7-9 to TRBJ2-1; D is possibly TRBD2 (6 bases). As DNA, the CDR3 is TGTGCCAGCAGCTTTAGCGGACGCTCCTACAATGAGCAGTTCTTC. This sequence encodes CASSFSGRSYNEQFF.